The 10 T cell receptor beta chains listed next were all sequenced from one sample in a study of blood T cell repertoires in COVID-19. Repertoires were generated with immunoSEQ multiplex PCR, while TCRdb's copy carries only in-frame clones and drops some. The repertoire holds 150,000 to 200,000 clones, with roughly 94% as singletons. Specimen: peripheral blood. These receptors all stem from a man aged 30 to 45 with COVID-19, enrolled during active disease.

This rearrangement joins TRBV6-5 to TRBJ1-1, with 10 bases matching TRBD1. The length of the CDR3 is 15 residues. V trimming: 4 bases; J trimming: 3 bases; junction bases outside the gene matches: 5. The germline V gene has CDR1 MNHEY and CDR2 SVGAGI. In DNA, the CDR3 is TGTGCCAGCAGTTTCTGGACAGGGGGGGACACTGAAGCTTTCTTT. Protein product: CASSFWTGGDTEAFF.

The V call is TRBV11-2, the J call TRBJ1-2; the D gene is possibly TRBD1 (6 bases). CDR3 length: 15 amino acids. CDR1 and CDR2 (germline): SGHAT, FQNNGV. The ends were cut back, 3 bases at V and 6 bases at J, with 17 bases in the middle. CDR3 DNA: TGTGCCAGCAGCTTCTCTTGGGGGCATGCCAATGGCTACACCTTC. Translating it yields CASSFSWGHANGYTF.

The chain joins TRBV11-2 to TRBJ2-3, with D unresolved. V gave up 2 bases and J gave up 6 bases, with 9 bases separating them. This CDR3 is built from 13 residues. The germline V gene has CDR1 SGHAT and CDR2 FQNNGV. The chain's CDR3 is CASSLTILDTQYF. The CDR3, as DNA: TGTGCCAGCAGCTTAACAATTCTGGATACGCAGTATTTT.

This rearrangement joins TRBV21-1 to TRBJ2-4; the DNA was not compared with TRBD1, the D call given in the table. TRBV21-1 is designated a pseudogene. The CDR3 loop spans 19 amino acids. The CDR3 protein is CASSKYGDSWSGAKNIQYF. The CDR3 DNA is TGTGCCAGCAGCAAATATGGGGACAGTTGGTCGGGGGCCAAAAACATTCAGTACTTC.

The V gene is TRBV5-1, the J gene TRBJ1-3; maybe TRBD1 (6 bases). The V end was cut by 4 bases, the J end by 0 bases, with 14 bases between. There are 16 residues in the CDR3. Germline CDR1 SGHRS, CDR2 YFSETQ. The CDR3 DNA follows: TGCGCCAGCAGCGGAGGAGGACAGTCCTCTGGAAACACCATATATTTT. Residues: CASSGGGQSSGNTIYF.

V and J are TRBV6-2 or TRBV6-3 and TRBJ2-2, with 7 bases fitting TRBD2. V shed 2 bases and J 0 bases; nucleotides not matched to a gene: 3. CDR3 size: 16 residues. From germline, CDR1 is MNHEY and CDR2 SVGEGT. CDR3 nucleotide sequence: TGTGCCAGCAGTTACCCCGGGGGGACGAACACCGGGGAGCTGTTTTTT. Its protein is CASSYPGGTNTGELFF.

The chain employs TRBV7-9 and TRBJ2-5; D may be TRBD2 (6 bases). CDR1 is SEHNR, CDR2 FQNEAQ, per germline (reference sequence). Trimming removed 3 bases from V and 3 bases from J, with 14 bases in between. The CDR3 has 15 amino acids. The CDR3 spells CASSFSGTAKETQYF. The CDR3 DNA reads as TGTGCCAGCAGCTTCTCCGGGACTGCAAAAGAGACCCAGTACTTC.

The chain carries TRBV12-3 or TRBV12-4 and TRBJ1-2; D is possibly TRBD1 (5 bases). The length of the CDR3 is 13 residues. V was cut by 6 bases and J by 4 bases, with 12 bases left in between. In nucleotides, the CDR3 is TGTGCCAGCAGCTTCCAGGGAGGCTATGGCTACACCTTC. Its protein is CASSFQGGYGYTF.

This chain joins TRBV6-5 and TRBJ1-1, with D possibly TRBD1 on 5 matching bases. CDR1 and CDR2 (germline): MNHEY, SVGAGI. Trimming shortened V by 0 bases and J by 3 bases, and 14 bases separated the two germline ends. CDR3 length: 16 residues. As DNA, the CDR3 is TGTGCCAGCAGTTACTCAGAGAATTCGGGGGACACTGAAGCTTTCTTT. This sequence encodes CASSYSENSGDTEAFF.

The chain has TRBV6-5 and TRBJ1-3; D is uncertain. This CDR3 spans 12 amino acids. Germline V CDR1 and CDR2: MNHEY, SVGAGI. V dropped 8 bases and J dropped 0 bases, with 5 bases sitting between them. The CDR3 DNA sequence: TGTGCCAGCCAGTACTCTGGAAACACCATATATTTT. It specifies CASQYSGNTIYF.